A selection of T cell receptor beta chains follows, all from one sample in a study of CD8 T cells in ankylosing spondylitis. From the 5' RACE reads, TCRdb called clonotypes with MiXCR, one entry per CDR3 protein. Among around 540,000 distinct CDR3 sequences listed, roughly 13% were seen once. Sequencing was carried out using blood, either unsorted or a sorted T cell fraction (not recorded which). These receptors were collected from a male donor with ankylosing spondylitis. Both conserved end residues are trimmed from each CDR3. Expanded clones get a size class; other rows say once, few or many, or leave the size out.

>TRBJ2-1|few|TRBV20-1
SASQRMGREQF
>TRBJ1-5|-|TRBV5-1
ASSWTGEGQPQH
>TRBJ1-1|-|TRBV20-1
SARKTGGFTEAF
>TRBJ2-5|-|TRBV5-1
ASSLSGRAAETQY
>TRBJ2-2|few|TRBV10-2
ASSVVGVFSGELF
>TRBJ2-7|-|TRBV19
ASSIQTQGPYEQY
>TRBJ1-4|-|TRBV7-9
ASSVAGWEKLF
>TRBJ1-3|-|TRBV6-1
ASSARDGTFSGNTIY
>TRBJ1-5|many|TRBV7-9
ASSWDNSPQH
>TRBJ2-2|few|TRBV13
ASSLRGANTGELF
>TRBJ2-1|many|TRBV5-1
ASSLGTGSSYNEQF
>TRBJ1-4|-|TRBV7-8
ASSLVRGSIATNEKLF
>TRBJ1-1|many|TRBV6-4
ASSDADRVYIEAF
>TRBJ2-5|many|TRBV5-1
ASRRQGAEETQY
>TRBJ2-1|-|TRBV7-2
ASSRRDRVLNEQF
>TRBJ1-4|-|TRBV27
ASSFTGEGEKLF
>TRBJ2-1|many|TRBV12-3/TRBV12-4
ASSSPGGSYNEQF
>TRBJ1-6|-|TRBV18
ASSPGGTDSPLH
>TRBJ2-5|-|TRBV20-1
SASRVTRETQY
>TRBJ1-4|-|TRBV7-9
ASTYGTVGEKLF
>TRBJ2-7|few|TRBV2
ASRLGLAGGYEQY
>TRBJ2-1|few|TRBV5-1
ASSLRDREQF
>TRBJ2-1|few|TRBV20-1
SARAPWGSYNEQF
>TRBJ2-1|few|TRBV6-1
ASSEVSAGEGDEQF
>TRBJ1-2|many|TRBV14
ASSQDKGGGYT
>TRBJ1-2|-|TRBV3-1
ASSQVAAQMDGYT
>TRBJ2-1|few|TRBV9
ASSVGTSGREEQF
>TRBJ2-1|few|TRBV11-1
ASSLGPSGRSSYNEQF
>TRBJ2-3|-|TRBV20-1
SASLREGSTDTQY
>TRBJ2-5|many|TRBV10-2
ASSEQTKGNPY
>TRBJ1-6|-|TRBV7-8
ASSVDRGFYNSPLH
>TRBJ2-7|many|TRBV10-3
AISEAKYYEQY
>TRBJ2-3|-|TRBV6-5
ASSYNPTTDTQY